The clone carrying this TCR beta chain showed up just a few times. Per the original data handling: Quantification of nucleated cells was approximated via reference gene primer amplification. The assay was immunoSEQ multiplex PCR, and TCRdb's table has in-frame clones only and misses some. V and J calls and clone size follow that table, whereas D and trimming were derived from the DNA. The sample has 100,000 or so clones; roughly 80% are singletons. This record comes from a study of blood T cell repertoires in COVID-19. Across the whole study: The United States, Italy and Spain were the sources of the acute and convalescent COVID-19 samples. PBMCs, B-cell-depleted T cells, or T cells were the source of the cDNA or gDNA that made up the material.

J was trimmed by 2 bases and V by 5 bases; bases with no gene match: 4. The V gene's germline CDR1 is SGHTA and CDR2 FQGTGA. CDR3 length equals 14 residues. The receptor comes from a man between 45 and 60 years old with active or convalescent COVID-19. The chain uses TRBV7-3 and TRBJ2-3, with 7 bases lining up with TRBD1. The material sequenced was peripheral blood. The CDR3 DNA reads TGTGCCAGCAGCGACAGGGCCCTCACAGATACGCAGTATTTT. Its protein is CASSDRALTDTQYF.